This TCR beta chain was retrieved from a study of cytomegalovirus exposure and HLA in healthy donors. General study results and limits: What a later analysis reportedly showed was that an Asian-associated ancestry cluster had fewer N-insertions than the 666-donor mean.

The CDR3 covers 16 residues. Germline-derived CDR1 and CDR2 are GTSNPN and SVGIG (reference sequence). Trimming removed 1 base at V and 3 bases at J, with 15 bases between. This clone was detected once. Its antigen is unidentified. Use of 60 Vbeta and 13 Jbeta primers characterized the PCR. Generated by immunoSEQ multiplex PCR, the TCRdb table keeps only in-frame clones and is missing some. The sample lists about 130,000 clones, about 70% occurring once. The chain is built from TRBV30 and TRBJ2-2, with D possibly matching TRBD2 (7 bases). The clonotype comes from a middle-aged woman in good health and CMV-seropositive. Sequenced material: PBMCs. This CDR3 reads CAWSDLAGAYTGELFF. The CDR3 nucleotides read TGTGCCTGGAGTGACCTGGCGGGGGCCTACACCGGGGAGCTGTTTTTT.